The T cell receptor beta chain described here comes from a study of T cell changes during pregnancy in multiple sclerosis. The CDR3 sequence is 17 residues long. V lost 5 bases and J lost 2; bases outside the gene matches: 10. The V gene's germline CDR1 is MRHNA and CDR2 SNTAGT. Sequencing was performed with immunoSEQ multiplex PCR; in TCRdb, only in-frame clones are kept and a portion is missing. The table has 50,000 or so clones, approximately 93% seen once; the top ten hold less than 0.4%. The source of this sequence is a female donor with multiple sclerosis, enrolled in a pregnancy study. This chain joins TRBV6-4 and TRBJ2-2; 8 positions match TRBD2. The material sequenced was CD4+ T cells from peripheral blood mononuclear cells, taken in the third trimester of pregnancy. Written as DNA, the CDR3 is TGTGCCAGCAGTCGGGATTTTAGCGGGGTCAACACCGGGGAGCTGTTTTTT. Its translation is CASSRDFSGVNTGELFF.